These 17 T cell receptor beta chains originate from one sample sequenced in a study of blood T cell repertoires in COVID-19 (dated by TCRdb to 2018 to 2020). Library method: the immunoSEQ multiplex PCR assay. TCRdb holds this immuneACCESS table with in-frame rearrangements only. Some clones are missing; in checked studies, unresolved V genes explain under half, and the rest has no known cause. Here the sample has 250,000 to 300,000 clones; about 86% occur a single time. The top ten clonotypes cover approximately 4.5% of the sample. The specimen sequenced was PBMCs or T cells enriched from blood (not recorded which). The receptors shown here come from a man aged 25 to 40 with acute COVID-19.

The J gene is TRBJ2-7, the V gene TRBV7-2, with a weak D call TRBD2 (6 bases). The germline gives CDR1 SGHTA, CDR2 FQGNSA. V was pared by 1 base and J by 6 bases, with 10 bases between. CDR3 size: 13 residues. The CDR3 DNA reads TGTGCCAGCAGCTTAGTTCAGGGAGGCGAGCAGTACGTC. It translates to CASSLVQGGEQYV.

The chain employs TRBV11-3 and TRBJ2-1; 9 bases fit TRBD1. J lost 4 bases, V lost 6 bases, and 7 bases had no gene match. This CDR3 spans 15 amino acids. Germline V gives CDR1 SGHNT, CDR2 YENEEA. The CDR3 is CASSFRDRAYNEQFF. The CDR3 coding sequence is TGTGCCAGCAGTTTCCGGGACAGGGCTTACAATGAGCAGTTCTTC. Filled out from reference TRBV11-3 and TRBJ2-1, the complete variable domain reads EAGVVQSPRYKIIEKKQPVAFWCNPISGHNTLYWYLQNLGQGPELLIRYENEEAVDDSQLPKDRFSAERLKGVDSTLKIQPAELGDSAVYLCASSFRDRAYNEQFFGPGTRLTVL.

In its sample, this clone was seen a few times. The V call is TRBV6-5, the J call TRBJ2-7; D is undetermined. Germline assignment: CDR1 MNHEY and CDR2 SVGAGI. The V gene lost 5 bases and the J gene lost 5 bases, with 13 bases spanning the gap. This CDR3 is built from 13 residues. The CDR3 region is CASSPPTLNEQYV. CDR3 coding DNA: TGTGCCAGCAGTCCCCCGACTCTGAACGAGCAGTACGTC.

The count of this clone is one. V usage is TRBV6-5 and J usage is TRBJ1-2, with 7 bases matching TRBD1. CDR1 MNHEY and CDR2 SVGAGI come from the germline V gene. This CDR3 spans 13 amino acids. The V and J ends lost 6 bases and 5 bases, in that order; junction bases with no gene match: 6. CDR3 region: CASRADRPYGYTF. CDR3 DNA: TGTGCCAGCAGGGCGGACAGGCCTTATGGCTACACCTTC.

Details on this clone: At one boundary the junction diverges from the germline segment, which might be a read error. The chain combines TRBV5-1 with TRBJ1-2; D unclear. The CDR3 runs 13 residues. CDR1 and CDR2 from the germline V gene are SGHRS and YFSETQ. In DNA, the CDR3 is TGTGCCAGCAGCTTGGTGCAGAACTATGGCTACACCTTC. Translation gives CASSLVQNYGYTF.

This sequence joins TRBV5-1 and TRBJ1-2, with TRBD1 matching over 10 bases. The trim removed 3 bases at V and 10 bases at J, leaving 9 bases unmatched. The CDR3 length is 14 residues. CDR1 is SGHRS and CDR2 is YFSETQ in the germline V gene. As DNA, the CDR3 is TGCGCCAGCAGCTCCTTCCGGGGGACAGGGGACTACACCTTC. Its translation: CASSSFRGTGDYTF.

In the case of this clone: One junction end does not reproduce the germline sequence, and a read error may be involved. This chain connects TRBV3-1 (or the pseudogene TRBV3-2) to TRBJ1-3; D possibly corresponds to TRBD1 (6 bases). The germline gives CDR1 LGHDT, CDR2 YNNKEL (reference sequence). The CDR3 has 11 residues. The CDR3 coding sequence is TGTGCCAGCAGCCTACAGGGAAAGAAGAATTTT. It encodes CASSLQGKKNF.

The CDR3 reads CASSRRGSGEQFF. DNA of the CDR3: TGTGCCAGCAGCCGACGGGGGAGCGGAGAGCAGTTCTTC. J is TRBJ2-1 and V is TRBV13; D perhaps matches TRBD2 (6 bases). The germline gives CDR1 PRHDT, CDR2 FYEKMQ (reference sequence). Trimming shortened V by 5 bases and J by 10 bases, and 15 bases separated the two germline ends. CDR3 length: 13 amino acids.

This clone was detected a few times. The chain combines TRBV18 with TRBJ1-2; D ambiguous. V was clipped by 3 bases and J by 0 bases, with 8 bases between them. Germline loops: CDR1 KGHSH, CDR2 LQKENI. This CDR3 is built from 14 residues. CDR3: CASSPTGANYGYTF. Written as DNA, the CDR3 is TGTGCCAGCTCACCGACGGGAGCTAACTATGGCTACACCTTC.

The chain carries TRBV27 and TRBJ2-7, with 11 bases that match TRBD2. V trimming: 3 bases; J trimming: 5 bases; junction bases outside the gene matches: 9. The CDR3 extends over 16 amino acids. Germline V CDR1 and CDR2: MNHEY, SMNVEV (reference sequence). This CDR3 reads CASSFPLAGGTDEQYV. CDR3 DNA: TGTGCCAGCAGTTTTCCTCTAGCGGGAGGAACGGACGAGCAGTACGTC.

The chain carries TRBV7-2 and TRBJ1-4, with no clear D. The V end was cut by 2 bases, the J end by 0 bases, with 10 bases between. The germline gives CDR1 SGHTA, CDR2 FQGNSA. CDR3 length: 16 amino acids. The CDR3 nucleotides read TGTGCCAGCAGCTTATTTCCGGGAACAACTAATGAAAAACTGTTTTTT. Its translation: CASSLFPGTTNEKLFF.

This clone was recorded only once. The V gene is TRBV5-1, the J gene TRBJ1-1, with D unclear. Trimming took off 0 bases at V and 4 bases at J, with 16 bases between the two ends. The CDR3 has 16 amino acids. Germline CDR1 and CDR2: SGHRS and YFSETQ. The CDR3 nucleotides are TGCGCCAGCAGCTTGGGCCTCGGGGATCTGACCACTGAAGCTTTCTTT. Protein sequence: CASSLGLGDLTTEAFF.

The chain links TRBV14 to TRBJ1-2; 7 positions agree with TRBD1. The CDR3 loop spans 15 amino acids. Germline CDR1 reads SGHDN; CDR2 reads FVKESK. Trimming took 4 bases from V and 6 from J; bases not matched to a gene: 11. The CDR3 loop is CASSRRPGQQNGYTF. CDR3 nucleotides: TGTGCCAGCAGCCGAAGACCGGGACAGCAAAATGGCTACACCTTC.

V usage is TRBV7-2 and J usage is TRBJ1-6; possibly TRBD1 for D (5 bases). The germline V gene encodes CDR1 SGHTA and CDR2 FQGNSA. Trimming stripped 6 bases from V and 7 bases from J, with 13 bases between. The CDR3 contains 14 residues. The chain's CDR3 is CASREYRSNSPLHF. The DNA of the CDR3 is TGTGCCAGCAGGGAGTACAGGTCCAATTCACCCCTCCACTTT.

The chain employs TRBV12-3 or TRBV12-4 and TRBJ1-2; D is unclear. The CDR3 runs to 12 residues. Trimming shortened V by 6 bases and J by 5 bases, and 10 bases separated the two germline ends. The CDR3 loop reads CASSGGPYGYTF. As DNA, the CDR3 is TGTGCCAGCAGCGGAGGGCCATATGGCTACACCTTC.

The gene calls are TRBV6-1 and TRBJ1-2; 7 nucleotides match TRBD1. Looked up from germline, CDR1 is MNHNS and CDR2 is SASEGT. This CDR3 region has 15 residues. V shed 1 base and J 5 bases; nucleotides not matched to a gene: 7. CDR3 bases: TGTGCCAGCAGTGAAGGACAGGGATTCGCTTATGGCTACACCTTC. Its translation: CASSEGQGFAYGYTF.

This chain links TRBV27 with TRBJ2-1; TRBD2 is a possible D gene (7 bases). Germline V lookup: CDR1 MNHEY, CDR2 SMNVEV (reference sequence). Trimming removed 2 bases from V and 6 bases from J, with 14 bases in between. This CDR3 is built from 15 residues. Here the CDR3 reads CASSLEGGRFNEQFF. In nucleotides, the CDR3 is TGTGCCAGCAGTTTAGAGGGGGGGCGGTTCAATGAGCAGTTCTTC.